The 24 T cell receptor beta chains below all came from one sample that was sequenced in a study of shared clonotypes between healthy human individuals. It was CD45RO-negative cells, positively selected for CCR7, that made up naive CD8 cells, with terminally differentiated effector memory CD45RA+ cells excluded. TCRdb's copy holds only in-frame clones and misses some; the assay was immunoSEQ multiplex PCR. Among hundreds of thousands of clones listed, approximately 96% were seen once. Sequences were obtained from naive CD8+ T cells sorted from blood. The receptors here all came from a woman aged 30 to 39 in good health.

The chain uses TRBV2 and TRBJ1-5, with TRBD1 matching 10 bases. The CDR3 totals 18 residues. V gave up 4 bases and J gave up 2 bases; unmatched junction bases: 11. Germline V gene sequence: CDR1 SNHLY, CDR2 FYNNEI. In DNA, the CDR3 is TGTGCCAGCAGTGCCCGACCGGGACAGGGGCCGGGCAATCAGCCCCAGCATTTT. Its protein is CASSARPGQGPGNQPQHF.

The chain employs TRBV27 and TRBJ2-7, with TRBD2 matching over 10 bases. The germline V gene encodes CDR1 MNHEY and CDR2 SMNVEV (reference sequence). V was pared by 5 bases and J by 5 bases, with 6 bases of the junction left unmatched. The CDR3 is made up of 14 amino acids. The chain's CDR3 is CASSPGLAIHEQYF. CDR3 sequence (DNA): TGTGCCAGCAGTCCGGGACTAGCGATCCACGAGCAGTACTTC.

The V and J genes are TRBV7-6 and TRBJ2-7; the match to TRBD1 covers 7 bases. There are 14 residues in the CDR3. V trimming: 4 bases; J trimming: 0 bases; junction bases outside the gene matches: 3. Germline lookup yields CDR1 SGHVS and CDR2 FNYEAQ. The CDR3 spells CASSSTGASYEQYF. The DNA for the CDR3 is TGTGCCAGCAGCTCAACAGGGGCCTCCTACGAGCAGTACTTC.

The gene calls are TRBV13 and TRBJ2-7; D is perhaps TRBD1 (5 bases). Germline lookup yields CDR1 PRHDT and CDR2 FYEKMQ (reference sequence). This CDR3 is 17 amino acids long. V lost 7 bases, J lost 5 bases, and 27 bases lay in between. The CDR3 coding sequence is TGTGCCAGCACCAGACTGTGGGGTGGGCAGGGTGGCGACGAGCAGTACTTC. Translating it yields CASTRLWGGQGGDEQYF.

This clone was recorded only once. This specimen includes other DNA sequences encoding the same CDR3. The chain combines TRBV5-1 with TRBJ1-1, with unresolved D. Trimming took 3 bases from V and 4 from J, leaving 4 bases between them. The CDR3 spans 11 residues. The germline V gene has CDR1 SGHRS and CDR2 YFSETQ. CDR3 amino acids: CASSWGTEAFF. CDR3 nucleotides: TGCGCCAGCAGCTGGGGCACTGAAGCTTTCTTT.

The chain joins TRBV19 to TRBJ2-7; 8 bases are shared with TRBD1. Per germline, CDR1 LNHDA and CDR2 SQIVND (reference sequence). After removal of 5 bases from V and 3 bases from J, the junction contained 3 bases not matched to a gene. The CDR3 consists of 13 residues. The DNA of the CDR3 is TGTGCCAGTAGTGTCGGACAGGGCTACGAGCAGTACTTC. Amino acid sequence: CASSVGQGYEQYF.

The rearrangement uses TRBV29-1 and TRBJ2-7; 8 bases match TRBD1. From germline, CDR1 is SQVTM and CDR2 ANQGSEA. This CDR3 is built from 16 residues. Trimming cost V 2 bases and J 3 bases; bases outside gene matches: 12. CDR3 coding DNA: TGCAGCGTTGAACCCCTGACAGGGGCGGTAGGCTACGAGCAGTACTTC. It specifies CSVEPLTGAVGYEQYF.

CDR3 sequence (DNA): TGCGCCAGCAGTGACAAGGGTTTCGACAATGAGCAGTTCTTC. It translates to CASSDKGFDNEQFF. The chain recombines TRBV10-1 with TRBJ2-1; D remains ambiguous. CDR3 length: 14 amino acids. V was pared by 3 bases and J by 5 bases, with 11 bases between. CDR1 is WNHNN, CDR2 SYGVQD, per germline (reference sequence).

The J gene is TRBJ1-1, the V gene TRBV5-5; D not certain. With 0 bases removed from V and 4 bases from J, the gap between germline ends came to 10 bases. The germline CDR1 and CDR2 sequences are SGHKS and YYEKEE (reference sequence). The CDR3 sequence is 14 residues long. CDR3 region: CASSLGYSGTEAFF. The CDR3 DNA reads as TGTGCCAGCAGCTTGGGGTACAGCGGCACTGAAGCTTTCTTT.

The chain recombines TRBV6-4 with TRBJ1-3; D is undetermined. The germline CDR1 and CDR2 sequences are MRHNA and SNTAGT. Between the trimmed V and J ends, which lost 4 bases and 0 bases, there was a span of 10 bases. The CDR3 contains 15 residues. The CDR3 coding sequence is TGTGCCAGCAGTGTAAAGGATGACTCTGGAAACACCATATATTTT. It codes for CASSVKDDSGNTIYF.

The chain recombines TRBV28 with TRBJ2-7; the match to TRBD2 covers 11 bases. This CDR3 has 14 amino acids. The V segment lost 2 bases and the J segment 6 bases; nucleotides outside the gene matches: 3. Germline CDR1 reads MDHEN; CDR2 reads SYDVKM. The CDR3 loop is CASSLSSGRAEQYF. The CDR3 DNA follows: TGTGCCAGCAGTTTAAGTAGCGGGAGGGCCGAGCAGTACTTC.

The V and J genes are TRBV9 and TRBJ2-1, with unresolved D. The V end lost 2 bases, the J end lost 0 bases, and 6 bases lay between the germline ends. Germline V CDR1 and CDR2: SGDLS, YYNGEE. The CDR3 contains 14 residues. CDR3 residues: CASSVFSSYNEQFF. The CDR3 nucleotides read TGTGCCAGCAGCGTTTTCAGCTCCTACAATGAGCAGTTCTTC.

The chain combines TRBV5-6 with TRBJ2-7, with D possibly TRBD1 on 5 matching bases. V dropped 1 base and J dropped 3 bases, with 11 bases sitting between them. Germline V gene sequence: CDR1 SGHDT, CDR2 YYEEEE. This CDR3 comprises 14 residues. DNA for the CDR3: TGTGCCAGCAGCTTGCAACAGGCCTACTACGAGCAGTACTTC. Translating gives CASSLQQAYYEQYF. The complete variable domain, with remaining parts taken from reference TRBV5-6 and TRBJ2-7, reads DAGVTQSPTHLIKTRGQQVTLRCSPKSGHDTVSWYQQALGQGPQFIFQYYEEEERQRGNFPDRFSGHQFPNYSSELNVNALLLGDSALYLCASSLQQAYYEQYFGPGTRLTVT.

The genes are TRBV7-2 and TRBJ2-7; 7 bases are shared with TRBD1. V dropped 2 bases and J dropped 4; count of bases not matched to a gene: 8. This CDR3 is built from 15 residues. Germline CDR1 reads SGHTA; CDR2 reads FQGNSA. The CDR3 spells CASSLMWDRRYEQYF. The DNA for the CDR3 is TGTGCCAGCAGCTTAATGTGGGACAGAAGATACGAGCAGTACTTC. Filled out from reference TRBV7-2 and TRBJ2-7, the complete variable domain reads GAGVSQSPSNKVTEKGKDVELRCDPISGHTALYWYRQSLGQGLEFLIYFQGNSAPDKSGLPSDRFSAERTGGSVSTLTIQRTQQEDSAVYLCASSLMWDRRYEQYFGPGTRLTVT.

The CDR3: CASSLAGGGSYNEQFF. DNA of the CDR3: TGTGCCAGCAGCTTAGCAGGCGGGGGCTCCTACAATGAGCAGTTCTTC. The chain has TRBV7-6 and TRBJ2-1; 7 nucleotides match TRBD2. The CDR3 runs to 16 residues. J gave up 0 bases and V 0 bases, and 2 bases lay outside the gene matches. Germline assignment: CDR1 SGHVS and CDR2 FNYEAQ.

The V call is TRBV13, the J call TRBJ1-1; 11 bases align to TRBD1. CDR3 length: 15 amino acids. CDR1 PRHDT and CDR2 FYEKMQ come from the germline V gene (reference sequence). Trimming cost V 4 bases and J 8 bases; bases outside gene matches: 9. The CDR3 DNA sequence: TGTGCCAGCAGCTACGGACAGGGGGCTTCCTGGGAAGCTTTCTTT. This codes for CASSYGQGASWEAFF.

The gene calls are TRBV28 and TRBJ1-2, with 11 bases that match TRBD1. The ends lost 7 bases at V and 4 bases at J; junction bases unmatched: 17. CDR3 length: 18 residues. CDR1 is MDHEN, CDR2 SYDVKM, per germline. Written as DNA, the CDR3 is TGTGCCAGCAACCCACTTACTGCTGGGACAGGGGGATTCTATGGCTACACCTTC. Translation: CASNPLTAGTGGFYGYTF.

Note on this clone: Sequence at one end of the junction differs from germline and may be a read error. The chain has TRBV28 and TRBJ2-2; the match to TRBD2 covers 7 bases. The germline CDR1 and CDR2 sequences are MDHEN and SYDVKM. The CDR3 has 16 amino acids. CDR3 DNA sequence: TGTGCCAGCAGCCCAGTTGTACCCCGGACACCGGGGGGGCTGTTTTTT. This translates into CASSPVVPRTPGGLFF. Full variable domain (missing parts from reference TRBV28 and TRBJ2-2): DVKVTQSSRYLVKRTGEKVFLECVQDMDHENMFWYRQDPGLGLRLIYFSYDVKMKEKGDIPEGYSVSREKKERFSLILESASTNQTSMYLCASSPVVPRTPGGLFFGEGSRLTVL.

The V call is TRBV27, the J call TRBJ2-7; D is uncertain. The CDR3 covers 11 residues. The V end was cut by 8 bases, the J end by 3 bases, with 8 bases between. Germline V gene sequence: CDR1 MNHEY, CDR2 SMNVEV (reference sequence). The CDR3 here is CASGVYYEQYF. Here the CDR3 DNA reads TGTGCCAGCGGGGTTTACTACGAGCAGTACTTC.

This clone was detected only a few times. The V gene is TRBV27, the J gene TRBJ2-7, with 9 nucleotides matching TRBD2. The J segment lost 2 bases and the V segment lost 6 bases, leaving 8 bases of the junction unmatched. CDR3 length: 15 amino acids. The germline V gene has CDR1 MNHEY and CDR2 SMNVEV (reference sequence). The CDR3 region has the DNA TGTGCCAGCAGCCTAGGTGCGGGAGGGCCCTACGAGCAGTACTTC. Protein: CASSLGAGGPYEQYF.

V and J are TRBV27 and TRBJ2-7; 7 bases fit TRBD1. Germline values: CDR1 MNHEY, CDR2 SMNVEV (reference sequence). The J segment lost 0 bases and the V segment lost 8 bases, leaving 7 bases of the junction unmatched. The CDR3 runs 14 residues. CDR3 DNA sequence: TGTGCCAGCTCCTGGACAGGAGCCTCCTACGAGCAGTACTTC. This encodes CASSWTGASYEQYF.

V usage is TRBV30 and J usage is TRBJ2-1; the D gene could be TRBD1 or TRBD2 (5 bases each). This CDR3 spans 13 amino acids. The V gene's germline CDR1 is GTSNPN and CDR2 SVGIG (reference sequence). Trimming removed 3 bases from V and 10 bases from J, with 16 bases in between. The CDR3 spells CAWRVGPGVEQFF. CDR3 coding DNA: TGTGCCTGGAGGGTGGGGCCCGGGGTAGAGCAGTTCTTC.

V and J are TRBV27 and TRBJ1-3, with D unresolved. Germline V gene sequence: CDR1 MNHEY, CDR2 SMNVEV (reference sequence). This CDR3 spans 14 amino acids. Deletions cut 7 bases from V and 0 bases from J, with 10 bases between. CDR3 DNA sequence: TGTGCCAGCAAGTTAGGGTTCTCTGGAAACACCATATATTTT. Encoded protein: CASKLGFSGNTIYF.

This rearrangement joins TRBV2 to TRBJ1-1; D perhaps matches TRBD1 (6 bases). The CDR3 is 14 residues long. Trimming shortened V by 5 bases and J by 4 bases, and 14 bases separated the two germline ends. Germline CDR1 and CDR2: SNHLY and FYNNEI. The CDR3 here is CASSPFGGGTEAFF. For the CDR3, the DNA is TGTGCCAGCAGTCCGTTTGGGGGCGGCACTGAAGCTTTCTTT.